This T cell receptor beta chain was sequenced in a study of T cells after yellow fever vaccination. As for the study in general: SMART-Seq v4 Ultra Low Input prepared the low-cell-number fractions. Study results and limitations: Abundant clonotypes from the bulk population could have been carried over as contaminants into FACS-sorted repertoires. The secondary response peaked faster, at day 5 versus 15, but was weaker.

The 5'RACE template-switching step produced TCR cDNA and added a universal primer site and UMIs. Via MiXCR, TCRdb re-called the 5' RACE reads, giving one row per CDR3 protein. The sample lists hundreds of thousands of distinct CDR3 sequences, about 14% occurring once. Regarding this clonotype: Its cognate antigen is unknown.

Trimming at V came to 3 bases and at J to 0 bases, leaving 9 bases not matched to a gene. The V gene's germline CDR1 is LNHNV and CDR2 YYDKDF (reference sequence). The CDR3 has 18 residues. The material sequenced was PBMCs, taken on the day of the yellow fever booster vaccination. The chain recombines TRBV15 with TRBJ1-5; 9 bases align to TRBD1. This TCR was sampled from a man aged 25 to 45 who received the YFV17D yellow fever vaccine. The CDR3 loop is CATSRGRGTGSSNQPQHF. In nucleotides, the CDR3 is TGTGCCACCAGCAGGGGTCGGGGGACAGGGAGTAGCAATCAGCCCCAGCATTTT. Variable domain in full (rest from reference TRBV15 and TRBJ1-5): DAMVIQNPRYQVTQFGKPVTLSCSQTLNHNVMYWYQQKSSQAPKLLFHYYDKDFNNEADTPDNFQSRRPNTSFCFLDIRSPGLGDTAMYLCATSRGRGTGSSNQPQHFGDGTRLSIL.